Below, 32 T cell receptor beta chains from the same sample are listed, as sequenced in a study of T-cell memory formation after mild COVID-19. TCRdb itself ran the 5' RACE reads through MiXCR, one entry per CDR3 protein. Here the sample spans 210,000 or so distinct CDR3 sequences, 8% to 11% being singletons. The material sequenced was PBMCs or a T cell subset sorted from them (not recorded which). All receptors come from a man aged 18 to 29 who had mild COVID-19 (a few samples of this study predate the infection). Cell type and time point are not known.

This clonotype was detected once. The chain has TRBV6-6 and TRBJ1-1; TRBD1 might be the D (6 bases). The CDR3 is made up of 14 amino acids. Germline-derived CDR1 and CDR2 are MNHNY and SVGAGI (reference sequence). V lost 8 bases and J lost 4, with 17 bases in between. This chain's CDR3 is CASGSQGLVTEAFF. CDR3 DNA: TGTGCCAGCGGTTCACAGGGATTGGTCACTGAAGCTTTCTTT.

The chain couples TRBV4-3 to TRBJ2-2; 9 nucleotides line up with TRBD1. The CDR3 length is 17 residues. V was pared by 0 bases and J by 5 bases, with 7 bases of the junction left unmatched. Germline-derived CDR1 and CDR2 are LGHNA and YSLEER. The CDR3 DNA reads TGCGCCAGCAGCCAAGAATCGACAGGGGGTTCAACCGGGGAGCTGTTTTTT. This translates into CASSQESTGGSTGELFF.

This clonotype was observed many times. The chain has TRBV7-2 and TRBJ1-2, with 8 bases aligning to TRBD1. CDR3 length equals 13 residues. V was pared by 4 bases and J by 4 bases, with 2 bases of the junction left unmatched. Germline V gene sequence: CDR1 SGHTA, CDR2 FQGNSA. Here the CDR3 reads CASSSGQGYGYTF. Here the CDR3 DNA reads TGTGCCAGCAGCTCCGGACAGGGCTATGGCTACACCTTC.

This clonotype was counted only a few times. This chain uses TRBV2 with TRBJ1-2; D remains unclear. The V end was cut by 1 base, the J end by 6 bases, with 9 bases between. Germline assignment: CDR1 SNHLY and CDR2 FYNNEI. The CDR3 contains 13 residues. The DNA of the CDR3 is TGTGCCAGCAGTGAAGACCAGGTCCATGGCTACACCTTC. The encoded protein is CASSEDQVHGYTF.

This sequence joins TRBV6-5 and TRBJ2-6, with 7 bases fitting TRBD1. This CDR3 has 17 amino acids. Per the germline V gene, CDR1 is MNHEY and CDR2 is SVGAGI. J lost 0 bases, V lost 6 bases, and 8 bases had no gene match. The CDR3 loop is CASRQTGHSSGANVLTF. CDR3 nucleotides: TGTGCCAGCAGACAGACAGGGCATAGCTCTGGGGCCAACGTCCTGACTTTC.

CDR3 amino acids: CAISEAPRSGAFF. In DNA form, the CDR3 reads TGTGCCATCAGTGAGGCCCCGCGGTCTGGAGCTTTCTTT. The chain employs TRBV10-3 and TRBJ1-1, with D uncertain. Trimming pared 2 bases from V and 10 bases from J, leaving 14 bases between. This CDR3 region has 13 residues. Germline V gene data show CDR1 as ENHRY and CDR2 as SYGVKD.

This clonotype showed up just a few times. This chain uses TRBV7-2 with TRBJ1-2; weak D call: TRBD1 (6 bases). CDR1 and CDR2 (germline): SGHTA, FQGNSA. The V end was cut by 7 bases, the J end by 0 bases, with 12 bases between. There are 14 residues in the CDR3. The CDR3 region is CASNDRLPNYGYTF. In DNA, the CDR3 is TGTGCCAGCAACGACAGGCTACCTAACTATGGCTACACCTTC. The variable domain in full, with the rest retrieved from reference TRBV7-2 and TRBJ1-2, is GAGVSQSPSNKVTEKGKDVELRCDPISGHTALYWYRQSLGQGLEFLIYFQGNSAPDKSGLPSDRFSAERTGGSVSTLTIQRTQQEDSAVYLCASNDRLPNYGYTFGSGTRLTVV.

This clonotype appeared a few times. The genes are TRBV12-3 or TRBV12-4 and TRBJ2-2; the D is unclear. CDR3 length equals 14 residues. Trimming took 6 bases from V and 3 from J, leaving 11 bases between them. The CDR3 spells CASRAGRHTGELFF. CDR3 DNA: TGTGCCAGCAGAGCCGGCAGACACACCGGGGAGCTGTTTTTT.

This clonotype was recorded many times. The chain has TRBV4-3 and TRBJ1-5, with unresolved D. The CDR3 runs to 15 residues. Trimming pared 2 bases from V and 1 base from J, leaving 9 bases between. Germline CDR1 and CDR2: LGHNA and YSLEER. CDR3: CASSQHRVSNQPQHF. CDR3 DNA sequence: TGCGCCAGCAGCCAACACCGGGTCAGCAATCAGCCCCAGCATTTT.

This clonotype has ten or more counts. CDR3 coding DNA: TGTGCCAGCAGCAAGGGGAATGAGCAGTTCTTC. Protein product: CASSKGNEQFF. The chain employs TRBV3-1 and TRBJ2-1; possible D gene TRBD1, 5 bases. There are 11 residues in the CDR3. The germline V and J ends were trimmed by 5 bases and 7 bases, with 6 bases remaining between them. In germline, CDR1 is LGHDT, CDR2 YNNKEL (reference sequence).

There are a few counts of this clonotype. This chain uses TRBV9 with TRBJ2-7; D unclear. Germline V lookup: CDR1 SGDLS, CDR2 YYNGEE. Trimming pared 3 bases from V and 3 bases from J, leaving 13 bases between. The CDR3 consists of 14 residues. CDR3 sequence reads: CASSDWPLNYEQYF. CDR3 in DNA: TGTGCCAGCAGCGACTGGCCCCTAAACTACGAGCAGTACTTC. Together with reference TRBV9 and TRBJ2-7, the CDR3 gives the full variable domain: DSGVTQTPKHLITATGQRVTLRCSPRSGDLSVYWYQQSLDQGLQFLIQYYNGEERAKGNILERFSAQQFPDLHSELNLSSLELGDSALYFCASSDWPLNYEQYFGPGTRLTVT.

This clonotype was observed a handful of times. The V call is TRBV5-4, the J call TRBJ1-2, with D possibly TRBD1 on 5 matching bases. This CDR3 contains 16 residues. Germline loops: CDR1 SGHNT, CDR2 YYREEE (reference sequence). Trimming took 7 bases from V and 4 from J, leaving 23 bases between them. Written as DNA, the CDR3 is TGTGCCAGCCATGGTCCCGGGACGTCAGGACCCTATGGCTACACCTTC. Translated, it gives CASHGPGTSGPYGYTF.

The chain uses TRBV20-1 and TRBJ1-5, with D unclear. Germline CDR1 and CDR2: DFQATT and SNEGSKA (reference sequence). Trimming left V 6 bases short and J 0 bases short, with 12 bases between. CDR3 length: 14 amino acids. The chain's CDR3 is CSALEPFSNQPQHF. The CDR3 DNA follows: TGCAGTGCCCTAGAGCCGTTTAGCAATCAGCCCCAGCATTTT.

This clonotype was seen repeatedly, ten times or more. DNA for the CDR3: TGTGCCAGCAGCTTAGGGCTAGCGGGGGGGGTAGATACGCAGTATTTT. It is translated as CASSLGLAGGVDTQYF. J is TRBJ2-3 and V is TRBV7-2, with 12 bases that match TRBD2. Germline CDR1 is SGHTA and CDR2 is FQGNSA. The trim removed 1 base at V and 5 bases at J, leaving 4 bases unmatched. CDR3 size: 16 residues. Based on the CDR3 plus reference TRBV7-2 and TRBJ2-3, the full variable domain is GAGVSQSPSNKVTEKGKDVELRCDPISGHTALYWYRQSLGQGLEFLIYFQGNSAPDKSGLPSDRFSAERTGGSVSTLTIQRTQQEDSAVYLCASSLGLAGGVDTQYFGPGTRLTVL.

The rearrangement links TRBV23-1 to TRBJ2-5; D is possibly TRBD1 (7 bases). TRBV23-1 is flagged as an ORF with uncertain function. The CDR3 totals 15 residues. Trimming removed 6 bases at V and 2 bases at J, with 16 bases between. The CDR3 reads CASSRQGLVQETQYF. Here the CDR3 DNA reads TGCGCCAGCAGCAGACAGGGACTCGTTCAAGAGACCCAGTACTTC.

The rearrangement joins TRBV7-2 to TRBJ1-1; D is ambiguous. Germline V lookup: CDR1 SGHTA, CDR2 FQGNSA. V gave up 3 bases and J gave up 1 base, with 9 bases separating them. The CDR3 is 14 residues long. In DNA form, the CDR3 reads TGTGCCAGCAGCTTCGCAGGAACGAACACTGAAGCTTTCTTT. It encodes CASSFAGTNTEAFF.

CDR3 sequence (DNA): TGTGCCAGCAGTGGACTCCAGGAAGCTTTCTTT. Amino acid sequence: CASSGLQEAFF. The chain couples TRBV2 to TRBJ1-1; no firm D call. The CDR3 loop spans 11 amino acids. With 4 bases removed from V and 8 bases from J, the gap between germline ends came to 8 bases. Per the germline V gene, CDR1 is SNHLY and CDR2 is FYNNEI.

This clonotype has only a few counts. The chain links TRBV5-1 to TRBJ1-5; D call uncertain. The CDR3 consists of 14 residues. Trimming shortened V by 4 bases and J by 4 bases, and 12 bases separated the two germline ends. CDR1 and CDR2 from the germline V gene are SGHRS and YFSETQ. The CDR3 nucleotides are TGCGCCAGCAGCGATGGGTCGAAAAATCAGCCCCAGCATTTT. Amino acid sequence: CASSDGSKNQPQHF.

The chain carries TRBV9 and TRBJ2-3, with a possible D match to TRBD2 (7 bases). Germline V gene sequence: CDR1 SGDLS, CDR2 YYNGEE. V was pared by 0 bases and J by 2 bases, with 25 bases between. The CDR3 is 20 amino acids. The CDR3 is CASSVGFRYGGGLLTDTQYF. DNA of the CDR3: TGTGCCAGCAGCGTAGGTTTCCGGTACGGCGGGGGCCTACTCACAGATACGCAGTATTTT.

V gene TRBV7-8 combines with J gene TRBJ1-2; 11 bases agree with TRBD1. Germline CDR1 reads SGHVS; CDR2 reads FQNEAQ. Trimming took 3 bases from V and 7 from J; bases not matched to a gene: 1. The CDR3 sequence is 13 residues long. The CDR3 bases are TGTGCCAGCAGCTTGGACAGGGGGCCTGGCTACACCTTC. Amino acid sequence: CASSLDRGPGYTF.

The chain links TRBV5-1 to TRBJ2-3; the match to TRBD2 covers 12 bases. J was trimmed by 4 bases and V by 4 bases; bases with no gene match: 4. CDR1 is SGHRS and CDR2 is YFSETQ in the germline V gene. The CDR3 has 15 residues. The CDR3 coding sequence is TGCGCCAGCAGCGAACTAGCGGGGGGATCAGATACGCAGTATTTT. Its translation is CASSELAGGSDTQYF. The full variable domain, rest sourced from reference TRBV5-1 and TRBJ2-3, is KAGVTQTPRYLIKTRGQQVTLSCSPISGHRSVSWYQQTPGQGLQFLFEYFSETQRNKGNFPGRFSGRQFSNSRSEMNVSTLELGDSALYLCASSELAGGSDTQYFGPGTRLTVL.

The V call is TRBV6-2 or TRBV6-3, the J call TRBJ2-5, with TRBD1 as a possible D gene (6 bases). This CDR3 is built from 15 residues. Deletions cut 0 bases from V and 7 bases from J, with 15 bases between. The germline V gene encodes CDR1 MNHEY and CDR2 SVGEGT. This CDR3 reads CASSYSRRQASTQYF. CDR3 in DNA: TGTGCCAGCAGTTACTCCAGGAGACAGGCATCGACCCAGTACTTC.

This clonotype was detected a few times. The genes are TRBV4-3 and TRBJ1-1; 8 bases line up with TRBD1. The V and J ends lost 1 base and 3 bases, in that order; junction bases with no gene match: 4. The CDR3 loop spans 15 amino acids. The germline gives CDR1 LGHNA, CDR2 YSLEER. CDR3 loop: CASSQGSTGDTEAFF. Written as DNA, the CDR3 is TGCGCCAGCAGCCAAGGATCGACAGGGGACACTGAAGCTTTCTTT.

This sequence joins TRBV6-5 and TRBJ1-2; D may be TRBD1 (5 bases). The V end was cut by 4 bases, the J end by 3 bases, with 9 bases between. CDR3 length equals 13 residues. Germline CDR1 is MNHEY and CDR2 is SVGAGI. CDR3 DNA sequence: TGTGCCAGCAGTTTACAGGAACACTATGGCTACACCTTC. Its translation: CASSLQEHYGYTF.

This clonotype showed up just a few times. The J gene is TRBJ1-1, the V gene TRBV5-1; possible D gene TRBD1, 5 bases. The CDR3 is made up of 14 amino acids. Germline lookup yields CDR1 SGHRS and CDR2 YFSETQ. V was clipped by 1 base and J by 1 base, with 8 bases between them. The DNA for the CDR3 is TGCGCCAGCAGCTTGTGGACACCGAACACTGAAGCTTTCTTT. This sequence encodes CASSLWTPNTEAFF.

The V and J genes are TRBV27 and TRBJ2-2, with D perhaps TRBD2 (5 bases). Trimming took 5 bases from V and 5 from J, leaving 12 bases between them. Germline V gives CDR1 MNHEY, CDR2 SMNVEV (reference sequence). CDR3 length: 14 residues. For the CDR3, the DNA is TGTGCCAGCAGTCGGGGAGCATCAACCGGGGAGCTGTTTTTT. Its translation is CASSRGASTGELFF.

The CDR3 DNA reads TGCGCCAGCAGCCAAGATTGGGCGGGGCAGCTATACTCTGGGGCCAACGTCCTGACTTTC. It encodes CASSQDWAGQLYSGANVLTF. The gene calls are TRBV4-3 and TRBJ2-6; tentatively, D is TRBD2 (6 bases). CDR3 length: 20 amino acids. CDR1 and CDR2 (germline): LGHNA, YSLEER. With 0 bases removed from V and 0 bases from J, the gap between germline ends came to 18 bases.

This clonotype was found a few times. The rearrangement joins TRBV7-2 to TRBJ2-5; 8 bases are shared with TRBD2. The CDR3 has 15 residues. J gave up 5 bases and V 8 bases, and 13 bases lay outside the gene matches. Germline CDR1 SGHTA, CDR2 FQGNSA. The CDR3 is CASRGGTSTGETQYF. In DNA, the CDR3 is TGTGCCAGCCGGGGGGGGACCTCAACGGGGGAGACCCAGTACTTC.

The chain recombines TRBV5-1 with TRBJ1-6; maybe TRBD1 (5 bases). With 0 bases removed from V and 11 bases from J, the gap between germline ends came to 18 bases. The CDR3 loop spans 16 amino acids. Germline lookup yields CDR1 SGHRS and CDR2 YFSETQ. CDR3 bases: TGCGCCAGCAGCTTGGAAGGTGGGGGGAGTCCTCCACCCCTCCACTTT. Translated: CASSLEGGGSPPPLHF.

This chain connects TRBV19 to TRBJ1-2, with D perhaps matching TRBD1 (5 bases). The CDR3 extends over 14 amino acids. Trimming stripped 4 bases from V and 4 bases from J, with 13 bases between. CDR1 is LNHDA and CDR2 is SQIVND in the germline V gene (reference sequence). The CDR3 nucleotides read TGTGCCAGTAGTACGGACACTGCTCTCTATGGCTACACCTTC. This gives the protein CASSTDTALYGYTF.

This clonotype appeared a few times. This chain joins TRBV5-1 and TRBJ1-2, with D perhaps matching TRBD1 (5 bases). V lost 4 bases and J lost 7, with 20 bases in between. Germline loops: CDR1 SGHRS, CDR2 YFSETQ. The length of the CDR3 is 15 residues. This CDR3 is CASSPQGRGLGGYTF. The CDR3 DNA reads TGCGCCAGCAGCCCCCAGGGTCGGGGATTGGGTGGCTACACCTTC.

This clonotype was picked up one time. The V call is TRBV10-3, the J call TRBJ1-6; D possibly corresponds to TRBD1 (5 bases). In germline, CDR1 is ENHRY, CDR2 SYGVKD. V was trimmed by 6 bases and J by 10 bases, leaving 13 bases between them. The CDR3 spans 13 residues. CDR3 in DNA: TGTGCCATCAGCCCAGGGCGGGAGTCACCCCTCCACTTT. This gives the protein CAISPGRESPLHF.